Presented here are 6 T cell receptor beta chains from one specimen sequenced in a study of beta chain features in type 1 diabetes. Study-wide results and caveats: TCRB CDR3 length was moderately but significantly reduced in all four CD4+ subsets of Type 1 diabetes patients.

The antigens for these receptors are not known. Expressed TCRB transcripts were sequenced because the entire RNA isolate underwent reverse transcription. Data came from immunoSEQ multiplex PCR; TCRdb stores just in-frame clones and leaves some out. The profile shows a few hundred thousand clones, 24% of them singletons. The source material was naive CD4+ T cells from blood. The receptors come from a woman aged 25-40 years with type 1 diabetes.

The chain couples TRBV2 to TRBJ1-5, with D tentatively TRBD1 (5 bases). Germline-derived CDR1 and CDR2 are SNHLY and FYNNEI. This CDR3 is 14 amino acids long. V was clipped by 4 bases and J by 5 bases, with 12 bases between them. CDR3: CASSADSVDQPQHF. CDR3 DNA: TGTGCCAGCAGTGCTGACAGTGTCGATCAGCCCCAGCATTTT.

The V call is TRBV10-3, the J call TRBJ2-4, with TRBD1 identical over 8 bases. J was trimmed by 1 base and V by 6 bases; bases with no gene match: 5. CDR1 is ENHRY and CDR2 is SYGVKD in the germline V gene. The CDR3 consists of 15 residues. CDR3 nucleotides: TGTGCCATCAGCGACCGGGACAGGGCCAAAAACATTCAGTACTTC. Translating gives CAISDRDRAKNIQYF.

A single count supports this clone. V gene TRBV9 combines with J gene TRBJ1-1, with a weak D call TRBD1 (6 bases). There are 14 residues in the CDR3. The germline V gene encodes CDR1 SGDLS and CDR2 YYNGEE. V gave up 4 bases and J gave up 4 bases, with 14 bases separating them. In DNA, the CDR3 is TGTGCCAGCAGCATCCAGGGGTCGGGCACTGAAGCTTTCTTT. Its protein is CASSIQGSGTEAFF. Supplemented by reference TRBV9 and TRBJ1-1, the full variable domain reads DSGVTQTPKHLITATGQRVTLRCSPRSGDLSVYWYQQSLDQGLQFLIQYYNGEERAKGNILERFSAQQFPDLHSELNLSSLELGDSALYFCASSIQGSGTEAFFGQGTRLTVV.

The V call is TRBV29-1, the J call TRBJ1-4, with D possibly being TRBD1 (5 bases). This CDR3 comprises 13 residues. Germline V gene lookup returns CDR1 SQVTM and CDR2 ANQGSEA. V was trimmed by 6 bases and J by 7 bases, leaving 15 bases between them. The CDR3 here is CSVLQGGFEKLFF. The DNA of the CDR3 is TGCAGCGTGCTCCAGGGAGGTTTTGAAAAACTGTTTTTT.

This clone came up a few times. The J gene is TRBJ2-1, the V gene TRBV28; 10 bases match TRBD1. This CDR3 has 15 residues. Germline CDR1 reads MDHEN; CDR2 reads SYDVKM. V lost 0 bases and J lost 5; bases outside the gene matches: 1. The CDR3 spells CASSLWGTGDNEQFF. As DNA, the CDR3 is TGTGCCAGCAGTTTATGGGGGACAGGGGACAATGAGCAGTTCTTC.

This clone was found a few times. The V and J genes are TRBV30 and TRBJ1-1; D uncertain. V lost 4 bases and J lost 1, with 19 bases in between. CDR3 length: 16 amino acids. Germline V gene sequence: CDR1 GTSNPN, CDR2 SVGIG (reference sequence). The CDR3 loop reads CAWILRGFPQNTEAFF. As DNA, the CDR3 is TGTGCCTGGATCCTCAGAGGGTTTCCTCAGAACACTGAAGCTTTCTTT.